These 23 T cell receptor beta chains were all obtained from the same sample, sequenced in a study of molecular identifiers for immune sequencing clone quantification. Each CDR3 protein gets one entry after TCRdb re-called the PCR reads with MiXCR. The sample contains about 86,000 distinct CDR3 sequences, about 23% of which appear only once. The sequenced sample consisted of naive CD8+ T cells from blood, with Jurkat cell RNA spiked in. The sample's subset: FACS-sorted CD8+CD4-CCR7+CD45RA+ naive T cells. The receptors shown here come from a human donor in good health. Some libraries in this study had Jurkat cell RNA spiked in.

This clonotype was counted at least ten times. The chain recombines TRBV5-1 with TRBJ2-5, with D tentatively TRBD2 (6 bases). The CDR3 runs 16 residues. V dropped 4 bases and J dropped 5 bases, with 21 bases sitting between them. From germline, CDR1 is SGHRS and CDR2 YFSETQ. In DNA form, the CDR3 reads TGCGCCAGCAGCGATGGGGTCCTGGAGGGCGAGGAGACCCAGTACTTC. Translating gives CASSDGVLEGEETQYF.

The V and J genes are TRBV12-3 or TRBV12-4 and TRBJ1-2; a weak D match, TRBD1 (6 bases). V was pared by 6 bases and J by 4 bases, with 12 bases between. This CDR3 is 13 amino acids long. CDR3 region: CASSTQGFYGYTF. CDR3 DNA: TGTGCCAGCAGCACACAGGGATTCTATGGCTACACCTTC.

On this clonotype itself: Possible read error: a much larger clone is one base away. The chain employs TRBV28 and TRBJ1-1; 7 nucleotides match TRBD1. Germline loops: CDR1 MDHEN, CDR2 SYDVKM. This CDR3 is 14 amino acids long. Unmatched junction bases numbered 4, after V lost 6 bases and J lost 0 bases. This CDR3 is CASRKQGVNTEAFF. CDR3 nucleotide sequence: TGTGCCAGCAGAAAGCAGGGGGTGAACACTGAAGCTTTCTTT.

This clonotype was recorded at least ten times. The genes are TRBV29-1 and TRBJ2-7; D call uncertain. CDR3 size: 13 residues. Trimming removed 3 bases at V and 2 bases at J, with 11 bases between. Germline-derived CDR1 and CDR2 are SQVTM and ANQGSEA. CDR3: CSVETAATYEQYF. The CDR3 nucleotides read TGCAGCGTTGAGACGGCCGCTACCTACGAGCAGTACTTC.

This clonotype was recorded many times. The chain combines TRBV19 with TRBJ2-6; D unclear. This CDR3 is 15 amino acids long. Trimming pared 7 bases from V and 2 bases from J, leaving 12 bases between. Germline assignment: CDR1 LNHDA and CDR2 SQIVND (reference sequence). CDR3 bases: TGTGCCAGTACGCCCCTTACGGCTGGGGCCAACGTCCTGACTTTC. This translates into CASTPLTAGANVLTF.

This clonotype was seen a handful of times. The chain combines TRBV12-3 or TRBV12-4 with TRBJ2-7; TRBD1 matches 9 bases. This CDR3 is built from 13 residues. After removal of 5 bases from V and 6 bases from J, the junction contained 5 bases not matched to a gene. The CDR3 nucleotides are TGTGCCAGCAGTCCTGACAGGGGGTCCGAGCAGTACTTC. Translating it yields CASSPDRGSEQYF.

The chain has TRBV6-5 and TRBJ1-1; 9 positions match TRBD1. Germline V gene data show CDR1 as MNHEY and CDR2 as SVGAGI. The ends lost 0 bases at V and 5 bases at J; junction bases unmatched: 7. CDR3 length: 16 residues. CDR3 region: CASSYSRDRARTEAFF. CDR3 in DNA: TGTGCCAGCAGTTACTCCCGGGACAGGGCTCGGACTGAAGCTTTCTTT.

This clonotype turned up a few times. This chain links TRBV11-2 with TRBJ2-3; 8 bases match TRBD2. The V and J ends lost 1 base and 5 bases, in that order; junction bases with no gene match: 8. This CDR3 spans 16 amino acids. CDR1 SGHAT and CDR2 FQNNGV come from the germline V gene. The CDR3 reads CASSLGFGRAEDTQYF. The CDR3 nucleotides read TGTGCCAGCAGCTTAGGTTTCGGGAGGGCAGAAGATACGCAGTATTTT.

This clonotype was seen once. V is TRBV9 and J is TRBJ2-3, with D perhaps TRBD1 or TRBD2 (5 bases each). Between the trimmed V and J ends, which lost 3 bases and 2 bases, there was a span of 19 bases. Germline V gene sequence: CDR1 SGDLS, CDR2 YYNGEE. CDR3 size: 17 residues. The CDR3 reads CASSAQPRKGTTDTQYF. The CDR3, as DNA: TGTGCCAGCAGCGCACAACCTCGGAAGGGGACCACAGATACGCAGTATTTT.

This clonotype showed up many times. V usage is TRBV12-3 or TRBV12-4 and J usage is TRBJ2-5; TRBD2 aligns across 9 bases. The CDR3 is made up of 17 amino acids. The V and J ends lost 4 bases and 3 bases, in that order; junction bases with no gene match: 12. CDR3 loop: CASSSPTGLAGEETQYF. In DNA form, the CDR3 reads TGTGCCAGCAGTTCACCCACGGGACTAGCTGGGGAAGAGACCCAGTACTTC.

The CDR3 loop reads CAARQSSSYNEQFF. Written as DNA, the CDR3 is TGTGCCGCCAGACAGAGCAGCTCCTACAATGAGCAGTTCTTC. The genes are TRBV28 and TRBJ2-1; maybe TRBD1 (5 bases). This CDR3 comprises 14 residues. CDR1 MDHEN and CDR2 SYDVKM come from the germline V gene. V was trimmed by 11 bases and J by 0 bases, leaving 14 bases between them.

There are many counts of this clonotype. The chain carries TRBV6-2 or TRBV6-3 and TRBJ2-3, with D tentatively TRBD1 (5 bases). This CDR3 is built from 16 residues. Germline V CDR1 and CDR2: MNHEY, SVGEGT. Trimming pared 7 bases from V and 1 base from J, leaving 18 bases between. The CDR3 spells CASTPPQGWGTDTQYF. DNA of the CDR3: TGTGCCAGCACCCCACCGCAGGGTTGGGGCACAGATACGCAGTATTTT.

Worth noting for this clonotype: The junction does not match germline at one end; this may be a read error. The chain employs TRBV11-2 and TRBJ2-4; D gene unclear. Germline V gives CDR1 SGHAT, CDR2 FQNNGV. This CDR3 region has 15 residues. This chain's CDR3 is CASGPSRLAKNVQYF. In nucleotides, the CDR3 is TGTGCCAGCGGCCCCTCCCGGTTAGCCAAAAACGTTCAGTACTTC. The full variable domain, rest sourced from reference TRBV11-2 and TRBJ2-4, is EAGVAQSPRYKIIEKRQSVAFWCNPISGHATLYWYQQILGQGPKLLIQFQNNGVVDDSQLPKDRFSAERLKGVDSTLKIQPAKLEDSAVYLCASGPSRLAKNVQYFGAGTRLSVL.

This clonotype was detected only a few times. The chain couples TRBV6-2 or TRBV6-3 to TRBJ2-7, with D tentatively TRBD1 or TRBD2 (5 bases each). Trimming shortened V by 1 base and J by 2 bases, and 12 bases separated the two germline ends. The CDR3 totals 15 residues. Germline V gene lookup returns CDR1 MNHEY and CDR2 SVGEGT. CDR3 amino acids: CASSYLTGPTYEQYF. The CDR3, as DNA: TGTGCCAGCAGTTACTTGACGGGGCCCACCTACGAGCAGTACTTC.

A word on this clonotype: The junction shows a germline mismatch at one end, possibly a read error. The rearrangement uses TRBV20-1 and TRBJ2-5; D tentatively reads TRBD1 or TRBD2 (6 bases each). This CDR3 is 14 amino acids long. Per the germline V gene, CDR1 is DFQATT and CDR2 is SNEGSKA (reference sequence). The CDR3 region is CSAYPLGGQETQNF. The CDR3 nucleotides are TGCAGTGCGTACCCCCTCGGGGGACAAGAGACCCAGAACTTC.

For this clonotype: This may come from a read error, since a much larger clone is one base off. V gene TRBV6-2 or TRBV6-3 combines with J gene TRBJ2-4; the D is unclear. This CDR3 has 14 amino acids. CDR1 is MNHEY and CDR2 is SVGEGT in the germline V gene. Here the CDR3 DNA reads TGTGCCAGCAGTAGTGCCGGGCACCCCAACATTCAGTGCTTC. Amino acids: CASSSAGHPNIQCF.

V is TRBV28 and J is TRBJ2-1; 7 bases map to TRBD2. With V trimmed by 1 base and J by 8 bases, 2 bases remained unmatched. Germline CDR1 reads MDHEN; CDR2 reads SYDVKM. The CDR3 is made up of 13 amino acids. CDR3 sequence reads: CASSLYGGDEQFF. The CDR3 bases are TGTGCCAGCAGTTTATATGGGGGGGATGAGCAGTTCTTC.

This clonotype was detected ten times or more. This rearrangement joins TRBV29-1 to TRBJ2-3, with D perhaps matching TRBD2 (5 bases). This CDR3 spans 14 amino acids. V dropped 7 bases and J dropped 0 bases, with 14 bases sitting between them. Germline CDR1 and CDR2: SQVTM and ANQGSEA. CDR3 DNA: TGCAGCGCCGGGGTTCTTTCTAGCACAGATACGCAGTATTTT. Its protein is CSAGVLSSTDTQYF.

This clonotype came up many times. This chain connects TRBV12-3 or TRBV12-4 to TRBJ2-3; TRBD2 is a possible D gene (7 bases). The CDR3 extends over 15 amino acids. With 4 bases removed from V and 0 bases from J, the gap between germline ends came to 11 bases. The CDR3: CASSSGGTSTDTQYF. The CDR3 DNA is TGTGCCAGCAGTTCGGGGGGCACTAGCACAGATACGCAGTATTTT.

This clonotype was detected ten times or more. The J gene is TRBJ2-7, the V gene TRBV5-1; tentative D call: TRBD2 (5 bases). CDR3 length equals 13 residues. V lost 3 bases and J 0 bases, leaving 7 bases between the germline ends. In germline, CDR1 is SGHRS, CDR2 YFSETQ. The CDR3 loop reads CASSWRSSYEQYF. The CDR3 nucleotides read TGCGCCAGCAGCTGGAGGAGCTCCTACGAGCAGTACTTC.

The chain uses TRBV5-1 and TRBJ2-2; D gene ambiguous. Germline V gene sequence: CDR1 SGHRS, CDR2 YFSETQ. The V gene lost 4 bases and the J gene lost 8 bases, with 9 bases spanning the gap. This CDR3 spans 12 amino acids. The CDR3 sequence is CASSPVGGELFF. CDR3 DNA: TGCGCCAGCAGCCCCGTTGGTGGGGAGCTGTTTTTT. Full variable domain (remainder filled in from reference TRBV5-1 and TRBJ2-2): KAGVTQTPRYLIKTRGQQVTLSCSPISGHRSVSWYQQTPGQGLQFLFEYFSETQRNKGNFPGRFSGRQFSNSRSEMNVSTLELGDSALYLCASSPVGGELFFGEGSRLTVL.

This clonotype was detected many times. CDR3 bases: TGCGCCAGCAGTGACCAGACAGATACGCAGTATTTT. As protein: CASSDQTDTQYF. J is TRBJ2-3 and V is TRBV10-2; D gene unclear. V lost 3 bases to trimming and J lost 3 bases, with 4 bases between them. CDR1 WSHSY and CDR2 SAAADI come from the germline V gene. The CDR3 spans 12 residues.

This clonotype was recorded a few times. V usage is TRBV6-2 or TRBV6-3 and J usage is TRBJ1-2; TRBD1 is a possible D gene (6 bases). Germline-derived CDR1 and CDR2 are MNHEY and SVGEGT. This CDR3 region has 16 residues. Trimming took 7 bases from V and 0 from J, leaving 18 bases between them. The CDR3 bases are TGTGCCAGCAACCTCCTCCCGGACAGCGCTAACTATGGCTACACCTTC. Translating it yields CASNLLPDSANYGYTF.